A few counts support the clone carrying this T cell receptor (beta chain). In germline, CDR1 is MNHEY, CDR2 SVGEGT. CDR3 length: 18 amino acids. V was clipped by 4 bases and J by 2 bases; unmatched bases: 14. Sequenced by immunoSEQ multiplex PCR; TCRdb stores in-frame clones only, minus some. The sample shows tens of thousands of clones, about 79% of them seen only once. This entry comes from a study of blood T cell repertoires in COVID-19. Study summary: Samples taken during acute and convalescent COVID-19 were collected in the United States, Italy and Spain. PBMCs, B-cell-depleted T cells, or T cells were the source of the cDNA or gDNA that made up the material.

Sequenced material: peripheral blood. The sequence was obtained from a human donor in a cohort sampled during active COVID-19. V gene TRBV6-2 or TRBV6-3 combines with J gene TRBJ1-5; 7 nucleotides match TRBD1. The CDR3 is CASSSDSPTGPRNQPQHF. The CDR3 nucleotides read TGTGCCAGCAGTTCCGACTCTCCGACAGGGCCGCGCAATCAGCCCCAGCATTTT.